One sample yielded the 8 T cell receptor beta chains listed below, sequenced in a study of control samples from healthy donors and cancer patients. Only in-frame clones appear in the TCRdb table, and some are missing; sequencing was by immunoSEQ multiplex PCR. The data show 150,000 or so clones, approximately 96% seen once. What was sequenced was blood. The origin of the receptors is a woman between 35 and 50 years old in good health.

The CDR3 DNA follows: TGTGCCACCAGTACAGGGTCCGGCCTTATTTTTGAGCAGTTCTTC. Translated: CATSTGSGLIFEQFF. The V and J genes are TRBV24-1 and TRBJ2-1; tentatively, D is TRBD1 (6 bases). This CDR3 contains 15 residues. Germline CDR1 and CDR2: KGHDR and SFDVKD. V gave up 6 bases and J gave up 9 bases, with 20 bases separating them.

In its sample, this clone was seen once. V gene TRBV4-2 combines with J gene TRBJ1-2; D call uncertain. This CDR3 is built from 13 residues. From germline, CDR1 is LGHNA and CDR2 YNFKEQ. V was cut by 0 bases and J by 8 bases, with 10 bases left in between. CDR3 DNA: TGTGCCAGCAGCCAAGATCCGACCGGGGGCTACACCTTC. Protein: CASSQDPTGGYTF.

V and J are TRBV30 and TRBJ2-3; D not resolved. CDR1 is GTSNPN, CDR2 SVGIG, per germline (reference sequence). With 3 bases removed from V and 2 bases from J, the gap between germline ends came to 9 bases. CDR3 length: 13 amino acids. The CDR3 DNA reads TGTGCCTGGAGGGCGCGGAACACAGATACGCAGTATTTT. Residues: CAWRARNTDTQYF.

CDR3 sequence (DNA): TGTGCCAGCAGCCCGGGCCGGGACACCTACTACGAGCAGTACTTC. It yields the protein CASSPGRDTYYEQYF. This chain links TRBV9 with TRBJ2-7; tentatively, D is TRBD1 (6 bases). Looked up from germline, CDR1 is SGDLS and CDR2 is YYNGEE. V was pared by 4 bases and J by 3 bases, with 17 bases between. CDR3 length equals 15 residues.

The chain recombines TRBV6-6 with TRBJ1-6; the D is unclear. Germline V gene sequence: CDR1 MNHNY, CDR2 SVGAGI (reference sequence). The CDR3 loop spans 11 amino acids. V gave up 5 bases and J gave up 8 bases, with 4 bases separating them. DNA of the CDR3: TGTGCCAGCAGTCACTATTCACCCCTCCACTTT. This encodes CASSHYSPLHF.

The gene calls are TRBV6-6 and TRBJ2-1, with TRBD1 identical over 9 bases. Trimming removed 5 bases from V and 8 bases from J; junction bases left unmatched: 16. CDR1 is MNHNY and CDR2 is SVGAGI in the germline V gene (reference sequence). CDR3 size: 17 residues. CDR3 nucleotides: TGTGCCAGCAGTCGCGTCCCACAGGGGGCGGTTTCCGATGAGCAGTTCTTC. Translated, it gives CASSRVPQGAVSDEQFF.

The chain links TRBV19 to TRBJ2-1; tentatively, D is TRBD1 (6 bases). The CDR3 is made up of 15 amino acids. CDR1 and CDR2 (germline): LNHDA, SQIVND (reference sequence). V gave up 5 bases and J gave up 8 bases, with 19 bases separating them. The CDR3: CASSVNRAVAYEQFF. CDR3 coding DNA: TGTGCCAGTAGTGTCAACAGGGCTGTCGCGTATGAGCAGTTCTTC.

The chain joins TRBV2 to TRBJ2-2; D might be TRBD2 (5 bases). The CDR3 covers 15 residues. V lost 8 bases and J lost 5, with 18 bases in between. CDR1 SNHLY and CDR2 FYNNEI come from the germline V gene. The CDR3 DNA sequence: TGTGCCAGCCTCAAAACCGATAGCGCAACCGGGGAGCTGTTTTTT. Its protein is CASLKTDSATGELFF.